This T cell receptor (beta chain) was documented in a study of T cells in Graves' hyperthyroidism and ophthalmopathy. Remarks on this clonotype: Its antigen is not identified. A read error may produce the germline difference seen at one junction end.

Germline assignment: CDR1 KGHDR and CDR2 SFDVKD. This CDR3 region has 15 residues. Graves' hyperthyroidism is called stable when ophthalmopathy does not progress within 18 months. Amplification of TCR beta CDR3 regions was performed using RNA transcripts as template. HTBI primers were employed in a first-round RT-PCR of the TCR CDR3. MiXCR, applied by TCRdb to the multiplex PCR reads, yields one record per CDR3 protein. This table holds roughly 580,000 distinct CDR3 sequences, around 42% found once. Study-wide results and caveats: Ophthalmopathy onset followed model prediction by a median roughly 6 months. Most clonotypes that expanded in the thyroid above 0.001 also showed up in blood.

J is TRBJ1-2 and V is TRBV24-1; D remains unclear. The sequencing sample was made of peripheral blood or thyroid tissue (not recorded which). This receptor was obtained from a woman under 30 with Graves' hyperthyroidism. The CDR3 is CASSLKHHWGYGYTF. The CDR3 DNA sequence: TGTGCCAGCAGTTTGAAGCACCATTGGGGATATGGCTACACCTTC.